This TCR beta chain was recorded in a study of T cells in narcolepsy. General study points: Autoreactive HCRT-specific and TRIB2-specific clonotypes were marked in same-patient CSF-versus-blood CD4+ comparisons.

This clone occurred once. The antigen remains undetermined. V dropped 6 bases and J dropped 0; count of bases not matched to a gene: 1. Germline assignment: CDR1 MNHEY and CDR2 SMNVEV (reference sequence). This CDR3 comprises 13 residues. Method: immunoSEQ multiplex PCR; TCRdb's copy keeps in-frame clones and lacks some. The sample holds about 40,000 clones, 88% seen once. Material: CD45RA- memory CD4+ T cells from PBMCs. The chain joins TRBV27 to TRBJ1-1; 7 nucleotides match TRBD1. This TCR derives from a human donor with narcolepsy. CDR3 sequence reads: CASRDRVNTEAFF. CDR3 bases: TGTGCCAGCAGAGACAGGGTGAACACTGAAGCTTTCTTT.